This is a list of T cell receptor beta chains from one sample in a study of neurological immune-mediated disorders. From the 5' RACE reads, TCRdb called clonotypes with MiXCR, one entry per CDR3 protein. The sample includes under 100,000 distinct CDR3 sequences, 4.3% of them seen just once. Sequencing used PBMCs. The receptors derive from an older woman with multiple sclerosis. Both conserved end residues are part of each CDR3. D genes are given only for firm matches. Clone sizes are given selectively: once, few, many, or a class where the clone is expanded.

v_gene: TRBV25-1
d_gene: NA
abundance: many
j_gene: TRBJ1-3
CDR3nt: TGTGCCAGCAGCGTCGGGACTCTCGGAAACACCATATATTTT
CDR3aa: CASSVGTLGNTIYF

v_gene: TRBV7-2
d_gene: NA
abundance: NA
j_gene: TRBJ2-2
CDR3nt: TGTGCCAGTAGTCCCGGAGGGAACACCCGGGAGCTGTTTTTT
CDR3aa: CASSPGGNTRELFF

v_gene: TRBV28
d_gene: NA
abundance: many
j_gene: TRBJ2-7
CDR3nt: TGTGCCAGCAGCCAGACAGGCTACGAGCAGTACTTC
CDR3aa: CASSQTGYEQYF

v_gene: TRBV4-1
d_gene: TRBD1
abundance: many
j_gene: TRBJ1-1
CDR3nt: TGCGCCAGCAGTCCTGCGGGACAGGAGAACACTGAAGCTTTCTTT
CDR3aa: CASSPAGQENTEAFF

v_gene: TRBV5-1
d_gene: NA
abundance: many
j_gene: TRBJ1-5
CDR3nt: TGCGCCAGCAGACTTAATGACGGTAATCAGCCCCAGCATTTT
CDR3aa: CASRLNDGNQPQHF

v_gene: TRBV29-1
d_gene: NA
abundance: many
j_gene: TRBJ2-7
CDR3nt: TGCAGCGTTGCAGCGACCTACGAGCAGTACTTC
CDR3aa: CSVAATYEQYF

v_gene: TRBV6-5
d_gene: NA
abundance: many
j_gene: TRBJ2-5
CDR3nt: TGTGCCAGCAGTTCTAGGACAGCACAAGAGACCCAGTACTTC
CDR3aa: CASSSRTAQETQYF

v_gene: TRBV7-8
d_gene: NA
abundance: many
j_gene: TRBJ1-4
CDR3nt: TGTGCCAGCAGCTTAGGCAGTTATGAAAAACTGTTTTTT
CDR3aa: CASSLGSYEKLFF

v_gene: TRBV11-3
d_gene: NA
abundance: once
j_gene: TRBJ2-3
CDR3nt: TGTGCCAGCAGCTTAGATGGACAGTCCACAGATACGCAGTATTTT
CDR3aa: CASSLDGQSTDTQYF

v_gene: TRBV5-1
d_gene: NA
abundance: many
j_gene: TRBJ2-5
CDR3nt: TGCGCCAGCAGCTTGGTTGGACAAACCAAAGAGACCCAGTACTTC
CDR3aa: CASSLVGQTKETQYF

v_gene: TRBV5-1
d_gene: TRBD2
abundance: many
j_gene: TRBJ2-7
CDR3nt: TGCGCCAGCAGCTTGGGACTAGCGGGGGACTACGAGCAGTACTTC
CDR3aa: CASSLGLAGDYEQYF

v_gene: TRBV2
d_gene: NA
abundance: NA
j_gene: TRBJ2-1
CDR3nt: TGTGCCAGCAGAAGAGAGGGGGGTGTTTTGGAGCAGTTCTTC
CDR3aa: CASRREGGVLEQFF

v_gene: TRBV20-1
d_gene: NA
abundance: many
j_gene: TRBJ2-1
CDR3nt: TGCAGTGCTAGAGGGGGGCTGAGGGGGAATGAGCAGTTCTTC
CDR3aa: CSARGGLRGNEQFF

v_gene: TRBV20-1
d_gene: NA
abundance: many
j_gene: TRBJ2-2
CDR3nt: TGCAGTGCTAGAGACCCAGGGGGGAGGACCGGGGAGCTGTTTTTT
CDR3aa: CSARDPGGRTGELFF

v_gene: TRBV20-1
d_gene: TRBD1
abundance: many
j_gene: TRBJ2-1
CDR3nt: TGCAGTGCTACCCAACCGACAGGGGGGTACGATGAGCAGTTCTTC
CDR3aa: CSATQPTGGYDEQFF

v_gene: TRBV27
d_gene: NA
abundance: many
j_gene: TRBJ1-2
CDR3nt: TGTGCCAGCAGTTCGCCAGAGAACTATGGCTACACCTTC
CDR3aa: CASSSPENYGYTF

v_gene: TRBV5-1
d_gene: TRBD2
abundance: many
j_gene: TRBJ2-3
CDR3nt: TGCGCCAGCAGCTTGGGGACAAGAGCGGGGGCCTTTAGCACAGATACGCAGTATTTT
CDR3aa: CASSLGTRAGAFSTDTQYF

v_gene: TRBV12-3/TRBV12-4
d_gene: NA
abundance: many
j_gene: TRBJ2-2
CDR3nt: TGTGCCAGCAGTTTTGGGCCTCCCGGGGAGCTGTTTTTT
CDR3aa: CASSFGPPGELFF

v_gene: TRBV6-2/TRBV6-3
d_gene: NA
abundance: many
j_gene: TRBJ1-5
CDR3nt: TGTGCCAGCGCAATCTTAGATCAGCCCCAGCATTTT
CDR3aa: CASAILDQPQHF

v_gene: TRBV6-5
d_gene: TRBD2
abundance: many
j_gene: TRBJ2-3
CDR3nt: TGTGCCAGCAGTTACGGAACTAGCGGGGCCTCTACCACAGATACGCAGTATTTT
CDR3aa: CASSYGTSGASTTDTQYF

v_gene: TRBV7-8
d_gene: TRBD1
abundance: many
j_gene: TRBJ1-6
CDR3nt: TGTGCCAGCAGACCGGACAGGGGCAAATCACCCCTCCACTTT
CDR3aa: CASRPDRGKSPLHF

v_gene: TRBV20-1
d_gene: TRBD1
abundance: many
j_gene: TRBJ1-6
CDR3nt: TGCAGTGCCTCGGACAGGGGGCGTTCACCCCTCCACTTT
CDR3aa: CSASDRGRSPLHF

v_gene: TRBV7-9
d_gene: TRBD1
abundance: many
j_gene: TRBJ1-2
CDR3nt: TGTGCCAGCAGCTTCGGGACAGGGACCTATGGCTACACCTTC
CDR3aa: CASSFGTGTYGYTF

v_gene: TRBV20-1
d_gene: TRBD1
abundance: many
j_gene: TRBJ2-3
CDR3nt: TGCAGTGCTCCGACAGGGGCCCACGGTCCAGATACGCAGTATTTT
CDR3aa: CSAPTGAHGPDTQYF

v_gene: TRBV7-8
d_gene: NA
abundance: many
j_gene: TRBJ2-1
CDR3nt: TGTGCCAGCACCTCCCAATTAGGACAATGGGACAATGAGCAGTTCTTC
CDR3aa: CASTSQLGQWDNEQFF

v_gene: TRBV5-5
d_gene: TRBD1
abundance: many
j_gene: TRBJ2-7
CDR3nt: TGTGCCAGCAGCTTTACAGGGGAGGAGCAGTACTTC
CDR3aa: CASSFTGEEQYF

v_gene: TRBV7-6
d_gene: NA
abundance: many
j_gene: TRBJ2-1
CDR3nt: TGTGCCAGCAGCTTAGGTAGCAATGAGCAGTTCTTC
CDR3aa: CASSLGSNEQFF

v_gene: TRBV4-1
d_gene: NA
abundance: many
j_gene: TRBJ1-2
CDR3nt: TGCGCCAGCAGCCAAGATGGGGCCAGCCTCTATGGCTACACCTTC
CDR3aa: CASSQDGASLYGYTF